This is a list of T cell receptor beta chains from one sample in a study of monozygotic twins with inflammatory bowel disease. TCRdb reprocessed the 5' RACE reads and stores each CDR3 protein as one record, lacking DNA. This table lists 150,000 to 200,000 distinct CDR3 sequences. Sequencing was carried out using blood. These receptors all stem from a human donor with ulcerative colitis or Crohn's disease, or a healthy co-twin of an affected twin (not recorded which). Both conserved end residues are part of each CDR3.

v_gene	j_gene	CDR3aa
TRBV7-3	TRBJ1-1	CASSSDTEAFF
TRBV7-3	TRBJ1-5	CASSLVNRVSNQPQHF
TRBV24-1	TRBJ1-2	CATSETRVAGYTF
TRBV5-6	TRBJ2-1	CASSSRTLNEQFF
TRBV7-9	TRBJ1-1	CASSFDLTMNTEAFF
TRBV7-9	TRBJ1-2	CASSSTDRVRGYTF
TRBV7-8	TRBJ2-7	CASSLVAGGPYEQYF
TRBV18	TRBJ1-5	CASSPSGRGNQPQHF
TRBV15	TRBJ2-7	CATSTRQGIYEQYF
TRBV28	TRBJ1-6	CASSQQSPLHF
TRBV28	TRBJ2-1	CASSPPGQGFVFWFF
TRBV6-2/TRBV6-3	TRBJ2-3	CASRETSGSTDTQYF
TRBV2	TRBJ1-3	CASSEADRVSGNTIYF
TRBV5-1	TRBJ1-5	CASSLEGGRNQPQHF
TRBV5-6	TRBJ2-7	CASSWTSGISYEQYF
TRBV20-1	TRBJ2-7	CSARDLRGLAGRYEQYF
TRBV25-1	TRBJ1-5	CASSEQGQPQHF
TRBV3-1	TRBJ2-7	CASSPSGRGRYEQYF
TRBV18	TRBJ2-6	CASSPIDRAGANVLTF
TRBV4-1	TRBJ1-1	CASSIGGGIPEAFF